This T cell receptor beta chain was captured in a study of CD8+ T cells in alopecia areata (dated by TCRdb to between 2018 and 2020). Study-level background: High-throughput TCRbeta sequencing was used to examine T cell clonal expansion in alopecia areata in both the C3H/HeJ mouse model and human patients. RNA came from the PAXgene miRNA kit for fixed scalp, the miRNeasy kit for PBMCs, and the RNeasy kit for mouse skin. Scalp tissue and sorted CD4+ and CD8+ peripheral blood T cells from patchy and totalis/universalis alopecia areata patients and from healthy controls were covered by human TCRbeta sequencing. Clonality in the scalp was compared among normal scalp (n=4), patchy alopecia areata scalp (n=8), and alopecia totalis/universalis scalp (n=8). immunoSEQ multiplex PCR using 35 Vbeta forward primers and 13 Jbeta reverse primers was used to amplify TCRbeta CDR3 regions.

PBMCs were isolated by density centrifugation and stained for CD3, CD4 and CD8, after which CD4+ and CD8+ T cells were sorted on a FACSAria. Unaffected controls provided scalp biopsies and blood samples. Receptor amplification or capture employed the immunoSEQ multiplex PCR assay. RNA was extracted from all samples and reverse transcribed into cDNA as template for TCR sequencing. SuperScript III was used to make first-strand cDNA, primed with a 2:1 mix of oligo-dT and random hexamers. A synthetic immune receptor repertoire was used to gauge amplification bias, and whatever bias remained was removed computationally. In the authors' own workflow: Raw reads were preprocessed to remove errors, and CDR3 was defined according to IMGT conventions as the region from the conserved cysteine to phenylalanine. Clonality was computed by normalizing Shannon entropy by log2 of the number of productive unique TCRs and subtracting the result from 1. CD4 or CD8 identity of scalp clones was inferred by cross-referencing scalp TCRbeta sequences with sorted blood CD4 and CD8 repertoires. The source is immuneACCESS, and TCRdb retained only in-frame sequences with V and J called. Part of the clones is not carried over; for the studies checked, unresolved V genes explain less than half of this, and the remainder is unexplained. The V and J calls and clone size are taken from that table; D and trimming were inferred from the DNA. The sample table contains some 160,000 clones; only one count was recorded for 62% of them. The top ten clonotypes cover 35% to 40% of the sample.

Points the paper makes about the study in general: Unlike mouse skin, where gammadelta T cells dominate, normal human skin contains resident alphabeta T cells that get sequenced too, which complicates analysis of the scalp TCR repertoire. Shared TCR sequences between patients were less evident than in mice, which may be partly attributable to HLA diversity in the patient population. Lesional scalp, especially in alopecia totalis/universalis, showed higher clonality and more expanded CD8+ clones than normal scalp, suggesting antigenic drive.

A word on this clone: There is no known antigen for this receptor. No quality values exist for individual bases; no much larger clone is one base distant.

The CDR3, cysteine through phenylalanine, is 15 amino acids long. Only the CDR3 part of the read is kept: 45 bases, read in frame from the first base. V is shortened by 5 bases, J by 0 bases, and the region joining them spans 11 bases. CDR1 LNHNV and CDR2 YYDKDF are derived from the germline V gene (reference sequence). Sequencing used CD8+ T cells sorted from blood. Here the chain combines TRBV15 and TRBJ2-1; no confident D gene assignment can be made. The sequence came from a human donor in good health. The CDR3 sequence is CATSVIINSYNEQFF. The nucleotide sequence is TGTGCCACCAGCGTAATCATTAACTCCTACAATGAGCAGTTCTTC.